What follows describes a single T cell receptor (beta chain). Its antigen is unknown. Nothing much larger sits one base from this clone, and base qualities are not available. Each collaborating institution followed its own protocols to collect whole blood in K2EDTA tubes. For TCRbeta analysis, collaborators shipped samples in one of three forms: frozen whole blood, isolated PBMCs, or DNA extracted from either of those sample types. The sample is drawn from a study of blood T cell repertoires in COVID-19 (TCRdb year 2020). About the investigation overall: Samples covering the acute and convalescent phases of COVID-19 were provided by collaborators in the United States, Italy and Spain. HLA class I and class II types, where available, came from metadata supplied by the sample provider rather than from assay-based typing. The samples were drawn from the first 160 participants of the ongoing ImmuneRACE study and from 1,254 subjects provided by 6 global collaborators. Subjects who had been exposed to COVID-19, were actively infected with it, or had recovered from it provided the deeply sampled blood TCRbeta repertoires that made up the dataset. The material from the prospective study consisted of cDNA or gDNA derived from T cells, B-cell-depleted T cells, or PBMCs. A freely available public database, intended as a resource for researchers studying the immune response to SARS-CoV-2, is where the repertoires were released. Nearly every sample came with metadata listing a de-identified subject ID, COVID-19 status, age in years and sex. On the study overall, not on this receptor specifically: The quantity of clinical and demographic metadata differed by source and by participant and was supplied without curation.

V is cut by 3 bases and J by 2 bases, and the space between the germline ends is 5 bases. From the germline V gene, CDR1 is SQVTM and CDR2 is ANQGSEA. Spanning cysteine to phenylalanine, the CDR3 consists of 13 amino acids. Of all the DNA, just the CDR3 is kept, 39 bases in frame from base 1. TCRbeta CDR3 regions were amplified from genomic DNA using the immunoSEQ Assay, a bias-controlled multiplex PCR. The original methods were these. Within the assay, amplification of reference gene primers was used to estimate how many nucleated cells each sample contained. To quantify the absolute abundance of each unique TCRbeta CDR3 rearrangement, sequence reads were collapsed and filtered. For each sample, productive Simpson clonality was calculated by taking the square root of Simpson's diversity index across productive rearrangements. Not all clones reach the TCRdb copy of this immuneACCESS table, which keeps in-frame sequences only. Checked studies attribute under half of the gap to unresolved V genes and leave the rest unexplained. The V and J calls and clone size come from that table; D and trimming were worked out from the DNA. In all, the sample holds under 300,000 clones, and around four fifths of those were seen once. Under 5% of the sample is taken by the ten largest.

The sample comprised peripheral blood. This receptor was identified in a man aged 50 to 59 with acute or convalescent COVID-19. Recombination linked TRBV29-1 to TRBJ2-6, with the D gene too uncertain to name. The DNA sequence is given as TGCAGCGTTGAGCCAGCTGGGGCCAACGTCCTGACTTTC. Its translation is CSVEPAGANVLTF.